A single sample is the source of the 14 T cell receptor beta chains below, sequenced in a study of T cell repertoires in cytomegalovirus infection. MiXCR, run by TCRdb on the reads, gives a single entry per CDR3 protein. The sample lists hundreds of thousands of distinct CDR3 sequences, around 18% occurring once. Input material: PBMCs. The receptors come from a human donor in good health (CMV status not recorded). Some clones in this sample may be carry-over from other donors' samples.

This clonotype came up a few times. This chain links TRBV23-1 with TRBJ2-3; 7 bases fit TRBD2. TRBV23-1 is reported as an ORF; its role is uncertain. This CDR3 comprises 16 residues. Trimming cost V 9 bases and J 7 bases; bases outside gene matches: 19. CDR3 nucleotides: TGCGCCAGTATTAGCGGGCGGACTACGGGGTGCAATACGCAGTATTTT. This translates into CASISGRTTGCNTQYF.

This clonotype was counted between two and nine times. V usage is TRBV7-6 and J usage is TRBJ1-2; 10 nucleotides match TRBD1. CDR3 size: 15 residues. Germline values: CDR1 SGHVS, CDR2 FNYEAQ. J gave up 7 bases and V 5 bases, and 10 bases lay outside the gene matches. The CDR3 DNA is TGTGCCAGCAGCCCCCGGGACAGGGGTTGGAGTGGCTACACCTTC. Protein: CASSPRDRGWSGYTF.

Many counts were recorded for this clonotype. V usage is TRBV7-2 and J usage is TRBJ2-4, with D perhaps matching TRBD1 (6 bases). There are 13 residues in the CDR3. Trimming pared 4 bases from V and 4 bases from J, leaving 8 bases between. Germline V lookup: CDR1 SGHTA, CDR2 FQGNSA. CDR3 bases: TGTGCCAGCAGCTCGGACAGTAAAAACATTCAGTACTTC. This translates into CASSSDSKNIQYF.

V usage is TRBV11-2 and J usage is TRBJ2-1; possibly TRBD2 for D (7 bases). CDR3 size: 15 residues. V was shortened by 5 bases and J by 3 bases, with 14 bases between the two germline ends. Looked up from germline, CDR1 is SGHAT and CDR2 is FQNNGV. Here the CDR3 reads CASSPLRGLYNEQFF. The CDR3 nucleotides read TGTGCCAGCAGCCCCCTGCGGGGGCTCTACAATGAGCAGTTCTTC.

This clonotype was observed a few times. The V and J genes are TRBV5-1 and TRBJ2-5; 7 bases agree with TRBD1. Losses at the gene ends were 4 bases for V and 5 bases for J; bases not matched to a gene: 11. Per the germline V gene, CDR1 is SGHRS and CDR2 is YFSETQ. The CDR3 has 15 amino acids. CDR3 nucleotides: TGCGCCAGCAGCCCAAGCATAACAGGGGAGGAGACCCAGTACTTC. As protein: CASSPSITGEETQYF.

This clonotype was observed a few times. CDR3 nucleotides: TGTGCCAGCAGCTTAGGTCTAGCCAACTACGAGCAGTACTTC. Translated, it gives CASSLGLANYEQYF. This sequence joins TRBV7-2 and TRBJ2-7, with D possibly being TRBD2 (5 bases). Germline-derived CDR1 and CDR2 are SGHTA and FQGNSA. This CDR3 has 14 residues. Trimming left V 1 base short and J 3 bases short, with 10 bases between.

This clonotype was seen many times. The CDR3 DNA sequence: TGTGCCAGCAGCTTAGTCGCCGGGACGGGCGAAAAACTGTTTTTT. The encoded protein is CASSLVAGTGEKLFF. This chain links TRBV7-8 with TRBJ1-4, with a tentative D call TRBD1 (5 bases). The CDR3 runs 15 residues. V was cut by 1 base and J by 8 bases, with 14 bases left in between. The germline V gene has CDR1 SGHVS and CDR2 FQNEAQ.

This clonotype was observed many times. The rearrangement joins TRBV2 to TRBJ2-3, with D tentatively TRBD1 (7 bases). The CDR3 contains 15 residues. V lost 4 bases, J lost 3 bases, and 14 bases lay in between. CDR1 is SNHLY and CDR2 is FYNNEI in the germline V gene. In nucleotides, the CDR3 is TGTGCCAGCAGTGGACAGGGCGCGGGGACAGATACGCAGTATTTT. Translation gives CASSGQGAGTDTQYF.

This clonotype appeared many times. V usage is TRBV7-2 and J usage is TRBJ1-6, with D possibly matching TRBD1 (6 bases). Trimming pared 5 bases from V and 13 bases from J, leaving 15 bases between. Germline V gene data show CDR1 as SGHTA and CDR2 as FQGNSA. CDR3 length equals 13 residues. CDR3 nucleotide sequence: TGTGCCAGCAGCGAACAGGGCTATAGGCCCCTCCACTTT. Translating gives CASSEQGYRPLHF.

This clonotype was picked up many times. The V gene is TRBV19, the J gene TRBJ2-2; no clear D gene. The V gene's germline CDR1 is LNHDA and CDR2 SQIVND (reference sequence). V gave up 5 bases and J gave up 7 bases, with 17 bases separating them. This CDR3 contains 15 residues. The CDR3: CASSVRLGGIGELFF. CDR3 sequence (DNA): TGTGCCAGTAGTGTTCGGTTGGGCGGAATCGGGGAGCTGTTTTTT.

In regard to this clonotype: Possible read error: a much larger clone is one base away. V gene TRBV6-2 or TRBV6-3 combines with J gene TRBJ2-7; 11 positions match TRBD2. The CDR3 contains 14 residues. V was clipped by 6 bases and J by 2 bases; unmatched bases: 3. Per the germline V gene, CDR1 is MNHEY and CDR2 is SVGEGT. Written as DNA, the CDR3 is TGTGCCAGCAGATTAGCGGGAGGGACCTACGAGCAGTACTTC. Translation gives CASRLAGGTYEQYF.

The V gene is TRBV11-2, the J gene TRBJ2-3, with D hard to call. V gave up 2 bases and J gave up 0 bases, with 9 bases separating them. From germline, CDR1 is SGHAT and CDR2 FQNNGV. This CDR3 contains 15 residues. The CDR3 is CASSLSWGSTDTQYF. The CDR3 region has the DNA TGTGCCAGCAGCTTAAGTTGGGGTAGCACAGATACGCAGTATTTT.

The chain is built from TRBV20-1 and TRBJ2-1; a possible D gene is TRBD2 (6 bases). The CDR3 runs to 12 residues. The V gene's germline CDR1 is DFQATT and CDR2 SNEGSKA (reference sequence). The V end lost 6 bases, the J end lost 5 bases, and 11 bases lay between the germline ends. The CDR3: CSAELAHNEQFF. The CDR3 DNA sequence: TGCAGTGCAGAACTAGCTCACAATGAGCAGTTCTTC.

This clonotype was recorded at least ten times. V usage is TRBV7-2 and J usage is TRBJ2-5, with TRBD2 identical over 8 bases. The V gene's germline CDR1 is SGHTA and CDR2 FQGNSA. There are 15 residues in the CDR3. Trimming took 1 base from V and 2 from J; bases not matched to a gene: 3. The CDR3 loop is CASSLVGGGQETQYF. Written as DNA, the CDR3 is TGTGCCAGCAGCTTAGTTGGCGGGGGGCAAGAGACCCAGTACTTC. Full variable domain (missing parts from reference TRBV7-2 and TRBJ2-5): GAGVSQSPSNKVTEKGKDVELRCDPISGHTALYWYRQSLGQGLEFLIYFQGNSAPDKSGLPSDRFSAERTGGSVSTLTIQRTQQEDSAVYLCASSLVGGGQETQYFGPGTRLLVL.